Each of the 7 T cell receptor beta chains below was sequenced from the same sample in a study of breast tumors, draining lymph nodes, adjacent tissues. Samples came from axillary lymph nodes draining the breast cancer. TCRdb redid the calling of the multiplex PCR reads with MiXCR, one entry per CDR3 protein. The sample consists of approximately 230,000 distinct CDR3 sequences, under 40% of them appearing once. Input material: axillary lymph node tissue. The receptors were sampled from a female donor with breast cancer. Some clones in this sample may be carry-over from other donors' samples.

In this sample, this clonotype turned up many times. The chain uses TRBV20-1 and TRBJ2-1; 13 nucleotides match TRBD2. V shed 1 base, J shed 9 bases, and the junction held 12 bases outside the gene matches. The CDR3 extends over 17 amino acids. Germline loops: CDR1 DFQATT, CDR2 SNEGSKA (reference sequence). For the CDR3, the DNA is TGCAGTGCTAGAGGGGGGTTTGGGACTAGCGGGAAGGGTGAGCAGTTCTTC. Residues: CSARGGFGTSGKGEQFF.

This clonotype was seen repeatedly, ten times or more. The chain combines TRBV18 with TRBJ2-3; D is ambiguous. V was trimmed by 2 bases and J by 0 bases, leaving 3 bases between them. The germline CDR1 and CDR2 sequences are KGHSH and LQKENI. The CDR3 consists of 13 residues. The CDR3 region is CASSPSSTDTQYF. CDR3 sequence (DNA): TGTGCCAGCTCACCATCTAGCACAGATACGCAGTATTTT.

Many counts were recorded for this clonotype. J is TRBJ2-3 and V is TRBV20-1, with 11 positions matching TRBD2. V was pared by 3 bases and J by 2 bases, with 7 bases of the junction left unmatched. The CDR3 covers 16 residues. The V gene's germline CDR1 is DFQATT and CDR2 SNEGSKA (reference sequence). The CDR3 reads CSASRGLADFTDTQYF. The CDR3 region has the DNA TGCAGTGCTAGCCGGGGACTAGCGGATTTCACAGATACGCAGTATTTT.

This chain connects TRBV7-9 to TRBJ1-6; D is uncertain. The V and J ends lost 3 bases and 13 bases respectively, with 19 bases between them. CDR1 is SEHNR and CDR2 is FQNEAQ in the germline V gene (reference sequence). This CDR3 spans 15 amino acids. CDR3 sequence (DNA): TGTGCCAGCAGCTTGAACGGAGCCCTCATGCATCCCCTCCACTTT. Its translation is CASSLNGALMHPLHF.

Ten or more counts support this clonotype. The CDR3, as DNA: TGCAGCGTTGGTAGCGGGGACTCCTACAATGAGCAGTTCTTC. As protein: CSVGSGDSYNEQFF. The chain recombines TRBV29-1 with TRBJ2-1, with 8 bases lining up with TRBD2. Unmatched junction bases numbered 2, after V lost 4 bases and J lost 0 bases. The CDR3 runs 14 residues. CDR1 and CDR2 from the germline V gene are SQVTM and ANQGSEA.

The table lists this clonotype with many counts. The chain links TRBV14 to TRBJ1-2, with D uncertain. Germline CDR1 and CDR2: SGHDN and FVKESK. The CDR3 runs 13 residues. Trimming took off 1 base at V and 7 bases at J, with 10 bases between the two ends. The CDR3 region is CASSQVRGAGYTF. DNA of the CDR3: TGTGCCAGCAGCCAAGTCCGGGGAGCTGGCTACACCTTC.

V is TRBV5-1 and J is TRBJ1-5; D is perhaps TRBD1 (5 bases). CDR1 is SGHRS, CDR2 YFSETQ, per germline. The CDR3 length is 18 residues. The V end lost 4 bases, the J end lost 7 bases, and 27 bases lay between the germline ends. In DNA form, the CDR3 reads TGCGCCAGCAGCCGGGACGGGAATGTTGGCCAGGTGGGACAGCCCCAGCATTTT. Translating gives CASSRDGNVGQVGQPQHF. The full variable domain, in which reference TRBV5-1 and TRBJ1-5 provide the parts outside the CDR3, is KAGVTQTPRYLIKTRGQQVTLSCSPISGHRSVSWYQQTPGQGLQFLFEYFSETQRNKGNFPGRFSGRQFSNSRSEMNVSTLELGDSALYLCASSRDGNVGQVGQPQHFGDGTRLSIL.